This paragraph covers one TCR beta chain sequence. This clone's antigen is unknown. No quality values exist for individual bases; no much larger clone is one base distant. The library was produced with the immunoSEQ multiplex PCR assay. In most patients, genomic DNA was isolated using the Qiagen DNeasy Blood and Tissue Kit and sent frozen to Adaptive Biotechnologies for TCR sequencing. For most patients, genomic DNA was subjected to high-throughput TCR-beta CDR3 sequencing by Adaptive Biotechnologies. Per the source publication's procedure: TCR sequencing data were retrieved from Adaptive's ImmunoSEQ software for roughly 20 patients, whereas a few other patients were processed with MiXCR and VDJtools. To correct CD4 versus CD8 sorting errors, any sequence found in both subsets at a frequency ratio below 5:1 was removed. Because the origin of CDR3 nucleotide sequences shared between donor and recipient could not be assigned, those sequences were removed. To count as alloreactive, a clone needed at least 2-fold expansion over unstimulated cells and a minimum CFSE-low frequency of 0.002% (template counts) or 0.001% (read counts). Mappable clones were those detected in sequenced pre-transplant spleen, lymph node, or MLR CFSE-low populations of the donor or recipient. The cumulative frequency of alloreactive clones was calculated as a percentage of all sequences, weighted by copy number. What TCRdb holds here is the immuneACCESS table cut down to in-frame rearrangements. Part of the clones is not present; checked against another copy, under half of the missing clones reflect an unresolved V gene, and the others are unexplained. V and J calls and clone size come straight from that table; D and trimming were deduced from the DNA. This sample comprises about 130,000 clones, approximately 90% of them detected only once. The leading ten clones occupy 0.16% of the sample.

The V and J ends are trimmed by 1 base and 13 bases, leaving 13 bases between them. CDR1 and CDR2, looked up from the germline V gene, are SQVTM and ANQGSEA. There are 12 amino acids in the CDR3, from cysteine to phenylalanine inclusive. The entry retains the CDR3 DNA only, 36 bases that are in frame from base 1. The data belong to a study of graft-versus-host responses after intestinal transplantation (dated by TCRdb to the early 2020s). Context from the whole study: Recipients received multivisceral, liver-intestinal, or isolated intestinal transplants. Instead of going to the commercial service, samples from a few later patients were sequenced in-house on an Illumina MiSeq and processed with MiXCR. Bulk TCR-beta CDR3 sequencing was used to track graft-versus-host and host-versus-graft alloreactive T cell clones in the graft, circulation and bone marrow after intestinal transplantation. Alloreactive clones were identified by sequencing pre-transplant mixed lymphocyte reaction products and comparing them with unstimulated pre-transplant donor and recipient T cells. Every recipient was given anti-thymocyte globulin induction, then maintenance tacrolimus and steroids for roughly three years. Donor T cell macrochimerism was defined as a peak of at least 4% donor T cells among recipient peripheral blood mononuclear cells. A cohort of 24 intestinal transplant recipients, including one retransplant, was enrolled, and a few patients lacking pretransplant specimens were excluded.

The time point label here, explained by the study, means: cells obtained before transplantation from donor or recipient. CD3+CD4+ and CD3+CD8+ populations were FACS-sorted from unstimulated pre-transplant donor and recipient cells taken from spleen or lymph nodes. The study at large found these results: The conclusions were limited by the relatively low number and heterogeneity of the intestinal transplant patients. In patients with donor T cell macrochimerism, the allografts had high GvH to HvG T cell clonal ratios. GvH clones turned up in recipient bone marrow, with some appearing earlier in ileal mucosa or blood, a pattern consistent with an intestinal mucosal origin. Early after transplant, declines in HvG clones were associated with peak levels of circulating GvH clones.

This sequence uses TRBV29-1 and TRBJ1-4; the D gene lacks a confident call. The source is a human donor who received an intestinal transplant. The sample consisted of unstimulated CD4+ T cells sorted from spleen or lymph node cells, taken before intestinal transplant. The DNA is as follows: TGCAGCGTTGAAGTGGGAGACGGGATACTGTTTTTT. This translates into CSVEVGDGILFF.